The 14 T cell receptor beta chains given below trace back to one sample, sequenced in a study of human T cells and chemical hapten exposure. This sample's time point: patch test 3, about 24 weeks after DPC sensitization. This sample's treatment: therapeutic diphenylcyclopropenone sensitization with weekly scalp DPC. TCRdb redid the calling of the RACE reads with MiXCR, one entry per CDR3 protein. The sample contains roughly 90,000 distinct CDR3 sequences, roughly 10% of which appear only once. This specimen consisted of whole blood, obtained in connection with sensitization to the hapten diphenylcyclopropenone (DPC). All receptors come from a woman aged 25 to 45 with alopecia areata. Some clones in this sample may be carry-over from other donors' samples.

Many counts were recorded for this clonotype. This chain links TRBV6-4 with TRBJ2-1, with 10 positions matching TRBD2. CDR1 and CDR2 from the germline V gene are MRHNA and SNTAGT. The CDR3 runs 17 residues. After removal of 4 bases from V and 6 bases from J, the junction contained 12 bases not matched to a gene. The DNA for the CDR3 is TGTGCCAGCAGTGCCGAACCCGCCCGACTAGCGGGCAATGAGCAGTTCTTC. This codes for CASSAEPARLAGNEQFF.

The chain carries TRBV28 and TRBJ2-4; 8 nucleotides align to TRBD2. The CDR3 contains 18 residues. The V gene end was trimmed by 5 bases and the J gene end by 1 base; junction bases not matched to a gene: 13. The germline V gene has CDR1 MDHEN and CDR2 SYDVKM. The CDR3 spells CASSTPRGGRGAKNIQYF. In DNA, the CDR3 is TGTGCCAGCAGTACCCCCCGGGGGGGGCGCGGGGCCAAAAACATTCAGTACTTC.

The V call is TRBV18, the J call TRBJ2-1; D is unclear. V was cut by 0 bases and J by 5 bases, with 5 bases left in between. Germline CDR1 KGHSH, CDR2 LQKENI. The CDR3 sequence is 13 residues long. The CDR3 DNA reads TGTGCCAGCTCACCACCGGGGAACAATGAGCAGTTCTTC. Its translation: CASSPPGNNEQFF.

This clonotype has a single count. The CDR3 region is CASSLRGTTDTGAKNIQYF. CDR3 coding DNA: TGTGCCAGCAGCTTGCGGGGGACGACTGACACCGGAGCCAAAAACATTCAGTACTTC. The chain employs TRBV7-8 and TRBJ2-4; 7 bases map to TRBD2. In germline, CDR1 is SGHVS, CDR2 FQNEAQ. V lost 3 bases to trimming and J lost 0 bases; unmatched junction nucleotides: 14. CDR3 size: 19 residues.

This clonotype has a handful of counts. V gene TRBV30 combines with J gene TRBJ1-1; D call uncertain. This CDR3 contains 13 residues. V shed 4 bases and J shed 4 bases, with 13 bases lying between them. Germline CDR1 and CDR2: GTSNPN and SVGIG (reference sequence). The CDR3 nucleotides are TGTGCCTGGATCCTAGGGAAGGGCACTGAAGCTTTCTTT. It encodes CAWILGKGTEAFF.

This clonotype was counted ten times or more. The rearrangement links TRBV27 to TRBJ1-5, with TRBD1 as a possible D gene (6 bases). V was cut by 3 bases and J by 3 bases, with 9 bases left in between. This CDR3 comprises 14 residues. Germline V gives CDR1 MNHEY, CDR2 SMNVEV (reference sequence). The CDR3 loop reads CASSFGGHNQPQHF. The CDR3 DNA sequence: TGTGCCAGCAGTTTCGGGGGGCACAATCAGCCCCAGCATTTT.

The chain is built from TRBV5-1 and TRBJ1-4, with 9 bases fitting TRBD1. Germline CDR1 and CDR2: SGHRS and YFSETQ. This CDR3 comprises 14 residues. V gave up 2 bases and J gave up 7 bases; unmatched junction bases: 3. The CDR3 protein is CASSFGTGTEKLFF. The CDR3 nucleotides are TGCGCCAGCAGCTTTGGGACAGGGACTGAAAAACTGTTTTTT.

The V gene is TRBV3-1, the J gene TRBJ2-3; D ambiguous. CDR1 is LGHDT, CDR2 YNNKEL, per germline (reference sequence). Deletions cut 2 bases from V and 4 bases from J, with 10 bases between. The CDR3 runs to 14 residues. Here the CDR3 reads CASSQNAIADTQYF. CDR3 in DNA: TGTGCCAGCAGCCAAAACGCTATTGCAGATACGCAGTATTTT.

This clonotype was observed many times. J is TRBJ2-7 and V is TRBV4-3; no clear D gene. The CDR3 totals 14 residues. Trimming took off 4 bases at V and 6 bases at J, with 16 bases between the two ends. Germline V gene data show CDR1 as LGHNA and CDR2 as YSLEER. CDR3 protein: CASSLRVDFGEQYF. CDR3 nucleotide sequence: TGCGCCAGCAGCCTACGGGTAGACTTTGGCGAGCAGTACTTC.

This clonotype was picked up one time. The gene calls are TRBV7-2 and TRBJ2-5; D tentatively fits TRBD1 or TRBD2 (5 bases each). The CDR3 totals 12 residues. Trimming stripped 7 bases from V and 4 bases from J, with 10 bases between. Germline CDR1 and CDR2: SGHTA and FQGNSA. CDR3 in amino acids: CASTPRGETQYF. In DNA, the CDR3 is TGTGCCAGCACCCCGAGGGGAGAGACCCAGTACTTC. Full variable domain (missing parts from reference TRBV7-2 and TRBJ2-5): GAGVSQSPSNKVTEKGKDVELRCDPISGHTALYWYRQSLGQGLEFLIYFQGNSAPDKSGLPSDRFSAERTGGSVSTLTIQRTQQEDSAVYLCASTPRGETQYFGPGTRLLVL.

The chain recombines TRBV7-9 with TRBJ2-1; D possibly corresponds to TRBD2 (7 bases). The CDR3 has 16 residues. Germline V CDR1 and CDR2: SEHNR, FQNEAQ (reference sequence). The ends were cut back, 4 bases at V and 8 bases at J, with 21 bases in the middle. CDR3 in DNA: TGTGCCAGCAGCTCCACCGGGGGGCGGGGCCACGATGAGCAGTTCTTC. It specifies CASSSTGGRGHDEQFF.

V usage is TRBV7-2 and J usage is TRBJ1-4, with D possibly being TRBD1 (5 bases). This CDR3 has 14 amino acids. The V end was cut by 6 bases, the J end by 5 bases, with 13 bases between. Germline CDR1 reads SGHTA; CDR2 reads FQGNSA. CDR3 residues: CASRLATENEKLFF. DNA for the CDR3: TGTGCCAGCAGGCTGGCGACAGAAAATGAAAAACTGTTTTTT. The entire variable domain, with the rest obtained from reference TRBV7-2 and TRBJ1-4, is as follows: GAGVSQSPSNKVTEKGKDVELRCDPISGHTALYWYRQSLGQGLEFLIYFQGNSAPDKSGLPSDRFSAERTGGSVSTLTIQRTQQEDSAVYLCASRLATENEKLFFGSGTQLSVL.

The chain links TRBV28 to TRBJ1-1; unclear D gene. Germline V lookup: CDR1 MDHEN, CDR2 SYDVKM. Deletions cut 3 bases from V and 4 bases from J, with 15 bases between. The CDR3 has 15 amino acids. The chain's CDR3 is CASSLTGLSLTEAFF. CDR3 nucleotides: TGTGCCAGCAGTTTGACCGGGCTTTCTCTCACTGAAGCTTTCTTT.

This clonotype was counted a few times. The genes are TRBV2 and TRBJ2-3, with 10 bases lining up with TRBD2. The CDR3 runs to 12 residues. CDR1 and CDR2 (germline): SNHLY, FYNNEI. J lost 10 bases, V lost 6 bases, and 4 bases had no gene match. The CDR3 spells CASSAGLAAQYF. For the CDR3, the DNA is TGTGCCAGCAGCGCCGGACTAGCGGCGCAGTATTTT. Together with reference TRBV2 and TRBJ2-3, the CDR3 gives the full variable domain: EPEVTQTPSHQVTQMGQEVILRCVPISNHLYFYWYRQILGQKVEFLVSFYNNEISEKSEIFDDQFSVERPDGSNFTLKIRSTKLEDSAMYFCASSAGLAAQYFGPGTRLTVL.